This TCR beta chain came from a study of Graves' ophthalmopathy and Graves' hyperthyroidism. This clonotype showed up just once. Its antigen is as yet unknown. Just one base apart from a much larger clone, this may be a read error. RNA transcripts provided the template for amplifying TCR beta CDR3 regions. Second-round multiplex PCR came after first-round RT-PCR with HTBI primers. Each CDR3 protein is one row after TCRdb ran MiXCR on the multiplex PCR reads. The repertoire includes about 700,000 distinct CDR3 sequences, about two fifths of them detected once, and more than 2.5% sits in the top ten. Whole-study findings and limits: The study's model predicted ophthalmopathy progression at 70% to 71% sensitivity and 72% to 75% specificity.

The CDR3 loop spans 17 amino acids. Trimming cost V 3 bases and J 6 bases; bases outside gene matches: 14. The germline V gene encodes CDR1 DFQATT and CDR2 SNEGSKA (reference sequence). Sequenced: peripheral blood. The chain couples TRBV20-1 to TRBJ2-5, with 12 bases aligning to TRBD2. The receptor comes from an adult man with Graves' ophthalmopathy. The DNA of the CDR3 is TGCAGTGCTAGGACCCTAGCGGGGGGGCCGTTGGTGCAGACCCAGTACTTC. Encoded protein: CSARTLAGGPLVQTQYF.